Listed below are T cell receptor beta chains from one sample, sequenced in a study of T-cell reconstitution after alpha-beta-depleted transplantation in children. One entry per CDR3 protein, called by TCRdb with MiXCR from the PCR reads. The data contain approximately 82,000 distinct CDR3 sequences, about a sixth of them singletons. This material consisted of PBMCs, mostly from graft donor cells, taken 360 days after TCRalphabeta/CD19-depleted stem cell transplant. These receptors originate from a male patient aged 2-15 years who had a stem cell transplant for acute lymphoblastic leukemia, so the T cells may come from the graft donor. The CDR3 runs from the conserved cysteine through the conserved F or W. Each record gives: CDR3 protein, CDR3 DNA, D gene, clone size, J gene, V gene. D genes are given only for firm matches. Size values are once, few and many counts, or a class for expanded clones, and some rows have none.

cdr3_aa: CASSEYRLGGAGSFEQFF
cdr3_nt: TGTGCCAGCAGTGAATATCGGCTGGGGGGGGCGGGATCGTTTGAGCAGTTCTTC
d_call: .
clone_size: few
j_call: TRBJ2-1
v_call: TRBV25-1

cdr3_aa: CSARDSPYEQYF
cdr3_nt: TGCAGCGCAAGGGACAGTCCCTACGAGCAGTACTTC
d_call: TRBD1
clone_size: few
j_call: TRBJ2-7
v_call: TRBV29-1

cdr3_aa: CASSVAGANVLTF
cdr3_nt: TGTGCCAGCAGCGTAGCTGGGGCCAACGTCCTGACTTTC
d_call: .
clone_size: .
j_call: TRBJ2-6
v_call: TRBV9

cdr3_aa: CASSKEAGQLYEQYF
cdr3_nt: TGTGCCAGCAGCAAAGAGGCCGGACAGCTGTACGAGCAGTACTTC
d_call: .
clone_size: many
j_call: TRBJ2-7
v_call: TRBV21-1

cdr3_aa: CASSLMGHHEQYF
cdr3_nt: TGTGCCAGCTCACTAATGGGGCATCACGAGCAGTACTTC
d_call: .
clone_size: many
j_call: TRBJ2-7
v_call: TRBV18

cdr3_aa: CASSRRGVDEQFF
cdr3_nt: TGTGCCAGCAGCCGCAGGGGAGTGGATGAGCAGTTCTTC
d_call: .
clone_size: .
j_call: TRBJ2-1
v_call: TRBV4-2

cdr3_aa: CATRRGTLEAFF
cdr3_nt: TGTGCCACCCGACGGGGTACCCTCGAAGCTTTCTTT
d_call: .
clone_size: few
j_call: TRBJ1-1
v_call: TRBV10-3

cdr3_aa: CASTNRPTNEKLFF
cdr3_nt: TGTGCCAGCACCAACCGTCCGACTAATGAAAAACTGTTTTTT
d_call: .
clone_size: many
j_call: TRBJ1-4
v_call: TRBV4-2

cdr3_aa: CAISELPFVQRPTDTQYF
cdr3_nt: TGTGCCATCAGTGAGTTGCCGTTTGTCCAACGGCCGACAGATACGCAGTATTTT
d_call: .
clone_size: .
j_call: TRBJ2-3
v_call: TRBV10-3

cdr3_aa: CASILDTGELFF
cdr3_nt: TGTGCCAGCATCCTCGACACCGGGGAGCTGTTTTTT
d_call: .
clone_size: few
j_call: TRBJ2-2
v_call: TRBV2

cdr3_aa: CASSQGWTYKSGELFF
cdr3_nt: TGTGCCAGCAGCCAAGGTTGGACATACAAGTCCGGGGAGCTGTTTTTT
d_call: .
clone_size: few
j_call: TRBJ2-2
v_call: TRBV3-1

cdr3_aa: CASSMDRVTYEQYF
cdr3_nt: TGTGCCAGCAGCATGGACAGGGTTACCTACGAGCAGTACTTC
d_call: TRBD1
clone_size: .
j_call: TRBJ2-7
v_call: TRBV6-1

cdr3_aa: CASSARGLSGANVLTF
cdr3_nt: TGCGCCAGCAGCGCCAGGGGGCTCTCTGGGGCCAACGTCCTGACTTTC
d_call: TRBD1
clone_size: many
j_call: TRBJ2-6
v_call: TRBV5-1

cdr3_aa: CASSKAGLSSYNEQFF
cdr3_nt: TGTGCCAGCAGTAAAGCGGGCCTTAGCTCCTACAATGAGCAGTTCTTC
d_call: .
clone_size: .
j_call: TRBJ2-1
v_call: TRBV6-1

cdr3_aa: CSFRQAQETQYF
cdr3_nt: TGCAGCTTTCGACAAGCCCAAGAGACCCAGTACTTC
d_call: .
clone_size: .
j_call: TRBJ2-5
v_call: TRBV29-1

cdr3_aa: CASSSGPSGQQETQYF
cdr3_nt: TGCGCCAGCAGCTCAGGACCTAGCGGCCAACAAGAGACCCAGTACTTC
d_call: TRBD2
clone_size: many
j_call: TRBJ2-5
v_call: TRBV5-1

cdr3_aa: CASSPNVRGHAFF
cdr3_nt: TGCGCCAGCAGCCCGAATGTCAGGGGGCATGCTTTCTTT
d_call: TRBD1
clone_size: .
j_call: TRBJ1-1
v_call: TRBV5-1

cdr3_aa: CSARGAWVEKLFF
cdr3_nt: TGCAGTGCTAGGGGGGCTTGGGTTGAAAAACTGTTTTTT
d_call: .
clone_size: many
j_call: TRBJ1-4
v_call: TRBV20-1

cdr3_aa: CASRRLAGERGKNIQYF
cdr3_nt: TGCGCCAGCAGACGACTAGCGGGAGAAAGGGGCAAAAACATTCAGTACTTC
d_call: TRBD2
clone_size: many
j_call: TRBJ2-4
v_call: TRBV5-1

cdr3_aa: CASSLGHPYEQYF
cdr3_nt: TGTGCCAGCAGCTTGGGACATCCCTACGAGCAGTACTTC
d_call: .
clone_size: .
j_call: TRBJ2-7
v_call: TRBV11-2

cdr3_aa: CASRTSGGSYEQYF
cdr3_nt: TGTGCCAGCAGGACTAGCGGGGGGAGCTACGAGCAGTACTTC
d_call: TRBD2
clone_size: .
j_call: TRBJ2-7
v_call: TRBV12-3/TRBV12-4

cdr3_aa: CASSQDVPRNTEAFF
cdr3_nt: TGCGCCAGCAGCCAAGATGTTCCCCGGAACACTGAAGCTTTCTTT
d_call: .
clone_size: .
j_call: TRBJ1-1
v_call: TRBV4-1

cdr3_aa: CASSPRTLETQYF
cdr3_nt: TGCGCCAGCAGCCCCCGAACTCTAGAGACCCAGTACTTC
d_call: .
clone_size: many
j_call: TRBJ2-5
v_call: TRBV5-1

cdr3_aa: CASSPPREVGNEQFF
cdr3_nt: TGTGCCAGCAGTCCCCCGCGGGAGGTGGGGAATGAGCAGTTCTTC
d_call: TRBD2
clone_size: .
j_call: TRBJ2-1
v_call: TRBV12-3/TRBV12-4

cdr3_aa: CATSVSRGRNDEQFF
cdr3_nt: TGTGCCACCAGTGTAAGCAGGGGGCGCAATGATGAGCAGTTCTTC
d_call: TRBD1
clone_size: .
j_call: TRBJ2-1
v_call: TRBV24-1

cdr3_aa: CSVVTRGILPTGELFF
cdr3_nt: TGCAGCGTTGTAACTAGGGGGATATTACCCACCGGGGAGCTGTTTTTT
d_call: .
clone_size: few
j_call: TRBJ2-2
v_call: TRBV29-1

cdr3_aa: CASSLASYEQYF
cdr3_nt: TGTGCCAGCTCACTCGCATCCTACGAGCAGTACTTC
d_call: .
clone_size: many
j_call: TRBJ2-7
v_call: TRBV18

cdr3_aa: CASSLGDRAFYEQYF
cdr3_nt: TGTGCCAGCAGCCTAGGGGACAGGGCTTTCTACGAGCAGTACTTC
d_call: TRBD1
clone_size: few
j_call: TRBJ2-7
v_call: TRBV7-9

cdr3_aa: CASVLAAQETQYF
cdr3_nt: TGTGCCAGCGTTTTAGCAGCTCAAGAGACCCAGTACTTC
d_call: .
clone_size: .
j_call: TRBJ2-5
v_call: TRBV25-1